The TCR beta chain under discussion was sequenced for a study of blood T cell repertoires in COVID-19. The wider study: Collection of acute and convalescent COVID-19 samples took place in the United States, Italy and Spain. From T cells, B-cell-depleted T cells, or PBMCs came the material, which was cDNA or gDNA.

This CDR3 has 13 residues. Germline V lookup: CDR1 MNHEY, CDR2 SVGEGT. The V end lost 4 bases, the J end lost 3 bases, and 9 bases lay between the germline ends. Sequenced by immunoSEQ multiplex PCR; TCRdb stores in-frame clones only, minus some. The data contain hundreds of thousands of clones, around 86% of them singletons. Recovery meant two consecutive negative NP/OP PCR tests, professional clearance, or resolved symptoms. V and J are TRBV6-2 or TRBV6-3 and TRBJ1-2; D call uncertain. The specimen sequenced was PBMCs or T cells enriched from blood (not recorded which). This receptor was taken from a woman between 50 and 59 years old who had recovered from COVID-19. CDR3 sequence: CASSSDTDYGYTF. In DNA form, the CDR3 reads TGTGCCAGCAGTTCAGACACGGACTATGGCTACACCTTC.